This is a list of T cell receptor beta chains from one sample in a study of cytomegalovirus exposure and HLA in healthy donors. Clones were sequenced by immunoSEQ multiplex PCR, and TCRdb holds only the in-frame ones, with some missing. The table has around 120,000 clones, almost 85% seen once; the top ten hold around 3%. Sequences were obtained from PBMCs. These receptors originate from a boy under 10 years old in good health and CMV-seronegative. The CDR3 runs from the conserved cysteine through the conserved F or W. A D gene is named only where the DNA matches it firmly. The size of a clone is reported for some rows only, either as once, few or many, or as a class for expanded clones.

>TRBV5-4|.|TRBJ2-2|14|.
TGTGCCAGCAGCTTCCGGTTGAACACCGGGGAGCTGTTTTTT
CASSFRLNTGELFF
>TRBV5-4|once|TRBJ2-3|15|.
TGTGCCAGCAGCCGTTACAGCTTCAGCACAGATACGCAGTATTTT
CASSRYSFSTDTQYF
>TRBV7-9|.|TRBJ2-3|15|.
TGTGCCAGCAGCCCGAACAGTGAACCCCCAGATACGCAGTATTTT
CASSPNSEPPDTQYF
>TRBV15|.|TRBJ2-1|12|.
TGTGCCACCAGCGAGGGATACAATGAGCAGTTCTTC
CATSEGYNEQFF
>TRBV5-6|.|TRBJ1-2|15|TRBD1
TGTGCCAGCAGCTTGCTGGGACAGATAATCTATGGCTACACCTTC
CASSLLGQIIYGYTF
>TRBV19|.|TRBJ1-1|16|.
TGTGCCAGTAGTATGGCATCAGGGGCGGGGGACACTGAAGCTTTCTTT
CASSMASGAGDTEAFF
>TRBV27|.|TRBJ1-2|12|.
TGTGCCAGCAGTCCCTATAACTATGGCTACACCTTC
CASSPYNYGYTF
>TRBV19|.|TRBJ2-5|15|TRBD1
TGTGCCAGTAGTATATGGCCGGGACAGGAAGAGACCCAGTACTTC
CASSIWPGQEETQYF
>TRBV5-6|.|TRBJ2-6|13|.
TGTGCCAGCACCATTTCTGGGGCCAACGTCCTGACTTTC
CASTISGANVLTF
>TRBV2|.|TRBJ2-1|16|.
TGTGCCAGCAGTGGACTAGGGATTCCGGCCTACAATGAGCAGTTCTTC
CASSGLGIPAYNEQFF
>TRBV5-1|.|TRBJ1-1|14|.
TGCGCCAGCAGCTTGGACGGGGTGAACACTGAAGCTTTCTTT
CASSLDGVNTEAFF
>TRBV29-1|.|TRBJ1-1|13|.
TGCAGCGTTCTAAGAGGAATGAACACTGAAGCTTTCTTT
CSVLRGMNTEAFF
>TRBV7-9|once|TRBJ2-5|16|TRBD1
TGTGCCAGCAGCTTAGCGGGGACAGAGATCATGGGGACCCAGTACTTC
CASSLAGTEIMGTQYF
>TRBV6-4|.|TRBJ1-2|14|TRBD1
TGTGCCAGCAGACCCGGACAGGGGGACTATGGCTACACCTTC
CASRPGQGDYGYTF
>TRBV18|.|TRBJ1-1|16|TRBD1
TGTGCCAGCTCAACGGGACAGGGAATAACGAACACTGAAGCTTTCTTT
CASSTGQGITNTEAFF
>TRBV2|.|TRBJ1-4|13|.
TGTGCCAGCAGTCAGAAGGGGAATGAAAAACTGTTTTTT
CASSQKGNEKLFF
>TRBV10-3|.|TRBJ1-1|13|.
TGTGCCATCGAAAACAGGGTGAACACTGAAGCTTTCTTT
CAIENRVNTEAFF
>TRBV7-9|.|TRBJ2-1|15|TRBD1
TGTGCCAGCAGCCTGAGGACAGGGAGCGGCAATGAGCAGTTCTTC
CASSLRTGSGNEQFF
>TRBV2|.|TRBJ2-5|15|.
TGTGCCAGCAGTGAAGTTGACAGGCCGGTAGAGACCCAGTACTTC
CASSEVDRPVETQYF
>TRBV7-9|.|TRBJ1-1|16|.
TGTGCCAGCAGCCCCCGGGGTCCTGATAGCAGGACTGAAGCTTTCTTT
CASSPRGPDSRTEAFF
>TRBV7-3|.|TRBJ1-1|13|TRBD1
TGTGCCAGCAGGGCTACAGGGGATGTGGAAGCTTTCTTT
CASRATGDVEAFF
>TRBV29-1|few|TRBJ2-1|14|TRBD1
TGCAGCGTTGAGGGACAGGGAGTCTACAATGAGCAGTTCTTC
CSVEGQGVYNEQFF
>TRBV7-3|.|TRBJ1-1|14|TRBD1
TGTGCCAGCAGCACCCAGGGGGCTAACACTGAAGCTTTCTTT
CASSTQGANTEAFF
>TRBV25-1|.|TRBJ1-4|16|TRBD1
TGTGCCAGCAGTGAATATACCCGGACAGGGAATGAAAAACTGTTTTTT
CASSEYTRTGNEKLFF
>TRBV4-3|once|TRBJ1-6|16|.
TGCGCCAGCAGCCAAGAACGGGGCTCCTATAATTCACCCCTCCACTTT
CASSQERGSYNSPLHF
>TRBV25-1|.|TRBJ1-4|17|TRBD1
TGTGCCAGCAGTGAATGGGTCTCCGGGACAGGGAGTGAAAAACTGTTTTTT
CASSEWVSGTGSEKLFF
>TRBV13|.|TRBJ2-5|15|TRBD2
TGTGCCAGCAGCTACGGGACTAGCGGGGGAGCGGGCCAGTACTTC
CASSYGTSGGAGQYF
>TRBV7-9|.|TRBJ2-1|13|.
TGTGCCAGCAGCTATCGGGCCTACAATGAGCAGTTCTTC
CASSYRAYNEQFF
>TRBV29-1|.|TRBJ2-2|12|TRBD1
TGCAGCGTTGGACAGGGCCCCGGGGAGCTGTTTTTT
CSVGQGPGELFF
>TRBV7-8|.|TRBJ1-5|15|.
TGTGCCAGCAGCCCCTCGACAGACTTAAATCAGCCCCAGCATTTT
CASSPSTDLNQPQHF
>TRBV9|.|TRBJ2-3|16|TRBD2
TGTGCCAGCAGCGTACGACTAGCGGAAAGCACAGATACGCAGTATTTT
CASSVRLAESTDTQYF
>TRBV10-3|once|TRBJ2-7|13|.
TGTGCCATCAGTGGGACTGCCGACTACGAGCAGTACTTC
CAISGTADYEQYF
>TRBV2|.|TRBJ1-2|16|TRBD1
TGTGCCAGCAGGAGGGACAGCCTCAATCCCAACTATGGCTACACCTTC
CASRRDSLNPNYGYTF
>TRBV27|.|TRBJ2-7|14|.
TGTGCCAGCAGATCTCCTCCCGCGGGGAACGAGCAGTACTTC
CASRSPPAGNEQYF
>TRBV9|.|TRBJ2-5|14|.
TGTGCCAGCGACCGAGGGGGGGCGCGGGAGACCCAGTACTTC
CASDRGGARETQYF
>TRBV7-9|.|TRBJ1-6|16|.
TGTGCCAGCAGCTTAGCGTCCGGGGGGGGCAATTCACCCCTCCACTTT
CASSLASGGGNSPLHF
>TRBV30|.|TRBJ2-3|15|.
TGTGCCTGGAGTCCAGTGCTAGCGCTGACAGATACGCAGTATTTT
CAWSPVLALTDTQYF
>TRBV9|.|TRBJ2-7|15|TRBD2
TGTGCCAGCAGTCCTGAGGGAGGGGTTCCCTACGAGCAGTACTTC
CASSPEGGVPYEQYF
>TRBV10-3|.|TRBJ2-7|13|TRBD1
TGTGCCATCAGTTCGGACAGGGCCTACGAGCAGTACTTC
CAISSDRAYEQYF
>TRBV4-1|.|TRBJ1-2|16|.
TGCGCCAGCAGCCAAGATTACAGGCCCGCTGGAAATGGCTACACCTTC
CASSQDYRPAGNGYTF
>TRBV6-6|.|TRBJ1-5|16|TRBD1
TGTGCCAGCAGTTACTGGGACAGGGGGCTACTTCAGCCCCAGCATTTT
CASSYWDRGLLQPQHF
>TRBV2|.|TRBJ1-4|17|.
TGTGCCAGCAGTGTCCGGTTACCGAGGTTGAGTAATGAAAAACTGTTTTTT
CASSVRLPRLSNEKLFF
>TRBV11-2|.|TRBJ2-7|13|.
TGTGCCAGCAGCAAGGGGGGGTGGTACGAGCAGTACTTC
CASSKGGWYEQYF
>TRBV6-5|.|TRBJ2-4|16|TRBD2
TGTGCCAGCAGTTACATTCGGGGGGGGGCCAAAAACATTCAGTACTTC
CASSYIRGGAKNIQYF
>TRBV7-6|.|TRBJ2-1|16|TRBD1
TGTGCCAGCAGCCTAAACCCGGGGACAGGGGATACTGAGCAGTTCTTC
CASSLNPGTGDTEQFF